This T cell receptor beta chain emerged from a study of blood T cell repertoires in COVID-19. The wider study: The analysed material was cDNA or gDNA that came from T cells, B-cell-depleted T cells, or PBMCs.

The CDR3 runs 16 residues. Trimming cost V 8 bases and J 5 bases; bases outside gene matches: 17. Germline CDR1 reads MDHEN; CDR2 reads SYDVKM. How the authors handled the data: The authors estimated nucleated cell counts from reference gene primer amplification. Profiled with immunoSEQ multiplex PCR; TCRdb holds only in-frame clones, not every one. V and J calls and clone size are those listed in that table; D and trimming were worked out from the DNA. This sample has about 49,000 clones, with approximately 85% found just once. The rearrangement links TRBV28 to TRBJ1-1; 7 nucleotides agree with TRBD1. Sample: peripheral blood. This TCR came from a woman aged 55-70 years with acute or convalescent COVID-19. The CDR3 bases are TGTGCCAGCGGATACAGGGGATCCAGCGGTAAAACTGAAGCTTTCTTT. It specifies CASGYRGSSGKTEAFF. The entire variable domain, with the rest obtained from reference TRBV28 and TRBJ1-1, is as follows: DVKVTQSSRYLVKRTGEKVFLECVQDMDHENMFWYRQDPGLGLRLIYFSYDVKMKEKGDIPEGYSVSREKKERFSLILESASTNQTSMYLCASGYRGSSGKTEAFFGQGTRLTVV.